The 24 T cell receptor beta chains reported below all come from one sample, sequenced in a study of T cells in Graves' hyperthyroidism and ophthalmopathy. TCR beta CDR3 regions were amplified from RNA transcripts. First-round RT-PCR targeting the TCR CDR3 was performed with the HTBI primer set. Via MiXCR, TCRdb re-called the multiplex PCR reads, giving one row per CDR3 protein. The sample has around 300,000 distinct CDR3 sequences, approximately 14% seen once. Sequencing input: blood. Receptor source: a woman in her 40s with Graves' hyperthyroidism.

The table lists this clonotype with a few counts. The chain has TRBV13 and TRBJ1-6; D gene ambiguous. Trimming left V 2 bases short and J 0 bases short, with 11 bases between. CDR1 PRHDT and CDR2 FYEKMQ come from the germline V gene (reference sequence). The CDR3 spans 17 residues. For the CDR3, the DNA is TGTGCCAGCAGCTTATCGAGGCGGAGCTCCTATAATTCACCCCTCCACTTT. Encoded protein: CASSLSRRSSYNSPLHF. Combining the CDR3 with reference TRBV13 and TRBJ1-6 gives the whole variable domain AAGVIQSPRHLIKEKRETATLKCYPIPRHDTVYWYQQGPGQDPQFLISFYEKMQSDKGSIPDRFSAQQFSDYHSELNMSSLELGDSALYFCASSLSRRSSYNSPLHFGNGTRLTVT.

J is TRBJ2-7 and V is TRBV19, with D possibly being TRBD2 (5 bases). Trimming pared 5 bases from V and 5 bases from J, leaving 19 bases between. The CDR3 runs to 15 residues. In germline, CDR1 is LNHDA, CDR2 SQIVND (reference sequence). CDR3 nucleotide sequence: TGTGCCAGTAGTCCTCATACGGGAATCGTGGACGAGCAGTACTTC. Translated, it gives CASSPHTGIVDEQYF.

This clonotype was observed a few times. The rearrangement joins TRBV7-9 to TRBJ1-5, with D perhaps TRBD1 (5 bases). The germline V gene has CDR1 SEHNR and CDR2 FQNEAQ (reference sequence). CDR3 length: 16 amino acids. V dropped 5 bases and J dropped 5 bases, with 19 bases sitting between them. CDR3 amino acids: CASSHRVAGIDQPQHF. CDR3 DNA: TGTGCCAGCAGCCATAGGGTTGCAGGGATCGATCAGCCCCAGCATTTT.

The table lists this clonotype with many counts. The genes are TRBV28 and TRBJ2-7; D remains unclear. The CDR3 is made up of 13 amino acids. V was trimmed by 6 bases and J by 9 bases, leaving 18 bases between them. Germline V gene sequence: CDR1 MDHEN, CDR2 SYDVKM. CDR3 amino acids: CASSVPYGSAQYF. DNA for the CDR3: TGTGCCAGCAGCGTTCCGTACGGTTCGGCGCAGTACTTC.

This clonotype was found a few times. V is TRBV4-1 and J is TRBJ1-6, with D possibly matching TRBD1 (6 bases). Per germline, CDR1 MGHRA and CDR2 YSYEKL. The V end was cut by 2 bases, the J end by 7 bases, with 15 bases between. This CDR3 spans 16 amino acids. CDR3 sequence (DNA): TGCGCCAGCAGCCAAACGGAGGGGGTCGGGAATTCACCCCTCCACTTT. Its protein product is CASSQTEGVGNSPLHF.

This clonotype occurred many times. The chain combines TRBV6-5 with TRBJ2-7; D ambiguous. Germline CDR1 reads MNHEY; CDR2 reads SVGAGI. Trimming stripped 2 bases from V and 0 bases from J, with 8 bases between. CDR3 length: 14 amino acids. CDR3 loop: CASSYGQDSYEQYF. The CDR3 DNA reads as TGTGCCAGCAGTTACGGGCAGGACTCCTACGAGCAGTACTTC.

This clonotype has ten or more counts. This chain uses TRBV19 with TRBJ1-1; D is unclear. This CDR3 comprises 14 residues. Between the trimmed V and J ends, which lost 5 bases and 3 bases, there was a span of 13 bases. The germline gives CDR1 LNHDA, CDR2 SQIVND (reference sequence). The CDR3 coding sequence is TGTGCCAGTAGTGTCAGTGGTCTTGACACTGAAGCTTTCTTT. Its translation is CASSVSGLDTEAFF.

This clonotype was observed a handful of times. V gene TRBV20-1 combines with J gene TRBJ1-5; 10 bases fit TRBD1. V lost 1 base, J lost 6 bases, and 6 bases stayed unmatched. CDR3 size: 15 residues. Germline V gives CDR1 DFQATT, CDR2 SNEGSKA (reference sequence). CDR3 in amino acids: CSARVGTGVGQPQHF. CDR3 nucleotides: TGCAGTGCTAGAGTCGGGACAGGGGTGGGTCAGCCCCAGCATTTT.

There are many counts of this clonotype. The chain has TRBV28 and TRBJ1-5; possibly TRBD1 for D (5 bases). This CDR3 region has 17 residues. Deletions cut 8 bases from V and 0 bases from J, with 20 bases between. From germline, CDR1 is MDHEN and CDR2 SYDVKM. This chain's CDR3 is CASGKGLQWNSNQPQHF. DNA of the CDR3: TGTGCCAGCGGAAAGGGGTTACAGTGGAATAGCAATCAGCCCCAGCATTTT.

This clonotype has more than one count but fewer than ten. The chain uses TRBV27 and TRBJ1-6; a possible D gene is TRBD1 (5 bases). Looked up from germline, CDR1 is MNHEY and CDR2 is SMNVEV (reference sequence). The CDR3 extends over 19 amino acids. Trimming left V 0 bases short and J 0 bases short, with 15 bases between. The CDR3 here is CASSLSGPRGSSYNSPLHF. The CDR3 DNA reads as TGTGCCAGCAGTTTATCGGGCCCTCGGGGCAGCTCCTATAATTCACCCCTCCACTTT.

CDR3 residues: CASTGEGQEKLFF. The CDR3 bases are TGTGCCAGCACCGGCGAGGGACAAGAAAAACTGTTTTTT. The chain has TRBV2 and TRBJ1-4; D is perhaps TRBD1 (6 bases). V lost 7 bases and J lost 8, with 14 bases in between. CDR3 length equals 13 residues. From germline, CDR1 is SNHLY and CDR2 FYNNEI.

The sample holds many counts of this clonotype. This chain uses TRBV12-3 or TRBV12-4 with TRBJ2-3; weak D call: TRBD2 (5 bases). The CDR3 consists of 14 residues. Trimming removed 5 bases from V and 4 bases from J, with 13 bases in between. The DNA of the CDR3 is TGTGCCAGCAGTCCGTGGGGAGCTTCAGATACGCAGTATTTT. It translates to CASSPWGASDTQYF.

In its sample, this clonotype was seen many times. The chain links TRBV2 to TRBJ1-1; D unresolved. Trimming removed 6 bases at V and 5 bases at J, with 10 bases between. CDR1 is SNHLY and CDR2 is FYNNEI in the germline V gene. This CDR3 has 12 residues. The CDR3 DNA sequence: TGTGCCAGCAGGAACTCACGTACTGAAGCTTTCTTT. Encoded protein: CASRNSRTEAFF.

At least ten counts were recorded for this clonotype. The chain combines TRBV24-1 with TRBJ1-2; D gene unclear. Germline-derived CDR1 and CDR2 are KGHDR and SFDVKD. Trimming left V 9 bases short and J 1 base short, with 5 bases between. The CDR3 covers 11 residues. CDR3 DNA sequence: TGTGCCACCGGGGATAACTATGGCTACACCTTC. Residues: CATGDNYGYTF.

This chain joins TRBV30 and TRBJ1-4; 9 bases are shared with TRBD1. Germline V gene lookup returns CDR1 GTSNPN and CDR2 SVGIG (reference sequence). CDR3 length: 16 residues. V was pared by 4 bases and J by 8 bases, with 14 bases of the junction left unmatched. This CDR3 is CAWKIYPGQGQEKLFF. Here the CDR3 DNA reads TGTGCCTGGAAAATATATCCGGGACAGGGACAAGAAAAACTGTTTTTT.

This clonotype was recorded only once. The chain carries TRBV3-1 and TRBJ2-5; 13 bases agree with TRBD2. V lost 5 bases, J lost 5 bases, and 8 bases stayed unmatched. The CDR3 is made up of 16 amino acids. Germline loops: CDR1 LGHDT, CDR2 YNNKEL (reference sequence). The CDR3 DNA follows: TGTGCCAGCAGCTCCACTAGCGGGAGGGCCTTGGAGACCCAGTACTTC. Translated: CASSSTSGRALETQYF.

This clonotype was detected only a few times. V and J are TRBV18 and TRBJ2-6; 7 positions match TRBD1. Germline V gene data show CDR1 as KGHSH and CDR2 as LQKENI. The CDR3 consists of 15 residues. V lost 6 bases and J lost 2; bases outside the gene matches: 4. DNA of the CDR3: TGTGCCAGCTCGGGACAGTTGACTGGGGCCAACGTCCTGACTTTC. It codes for CASSGQLTGANVLTF.

This clonotype has ten or more counts. This sequence joins TRBV10-3 and TRBJ2-7; unclear D gene. Deletions cut 8 bases from V and 0 bases from J, with 11 bases between. The germline V gene encodes CDR1 ENHRY and CDR2 SYGVKD. The CDR3 spans 13 residues. The CDR3 spells CAILQGNSYEQYF. The CDR3 bases are TGTGCCATCCTCCAAGGGAACTCCTACGAGCAGTACTTC.

Ten or more counts support this clonotype. The chain joins TRBV6-1 to TRBJ1-2; 9 nucleotides match TRBD1. The CDR3 has 14 amino acids. Germline CDR1 reads MNHNS; CDR2 reads SASEGT. V shed 6 bases, J shed 6 bases, and the junction held 8 bases outside the gene matches. CDR3 residues: CASRTTGTGNGYTF. The DNA for the CDR3 is TGTGCCAGCAGAACTACCGGGACAGGGAATGGCTACACCTTC.

This clonotype was seen many times. The CDR3 sequence: CASSLVGGTDTQYF. The CDR3, as DNA: TGTGCCAGCAGTTTGGTAGGAGGGACAGATACGCAGTATTTT. The chain couples TRBV7-8 to TRBJ2-3; D might be TRBD2 (6 bases). In germline, CDR1 is SGHVS, CDR2 FQNEAQ. Trimming removed 6 bases at V and 3 bases at J, with 13 bases between. The CDR3 loop spans 14 amino acids.

Details on this clonotype: A read error may be the cause here, since a much bigger clone is one base away. V is TRBV6-1 and J is TRBJ2-3, with a weak D call TRBD2 (6 bases). CDR1 and CDR2 (germline): MNHNS, SASEGT. This CDR3 comprises 13 residues. The V end lost 11 bases, the J end lost 3 bases, and 15 bases lay between the germline ends. The CDR3 is CAGTNRGTDTQYF. The CDR3 bases are TGTGCCGGCACCAACCGGGGGACAGATACGCAGTATTTT.

This clonotype has more than one count but fewer than ten. The chain employs TRBV29-1 and TRBJ1-2; a possible D gene is TRBD1 (5 bases). CDR3 length: 11 residues. The germline V gene encodes CDR1 SQVTM and CDR2 ANQGSEA. Trimming cost V 7 bases and J 2 bases, with 8 bases left between them. The CDR3 sequence is CSGGGNYGYTF. The CDR3 DNA reads as TGCAGCGGCGGGGGGAACTATGGCTACACCTTC.

This clonotype was counted at least ten times. Mismatch with germline at one junction end may stem from a read error. V is TRBV4-1 and J is TRBJ1-1; tentative D call: TRBD1 (5 bases). Per the germline V gene, CDR1 is MGHRA and CDR2 is YSYEKL. The CDR3 is 15 amino acids. Written as DNA, the CDR3 is TGCGCCAGCAGCCAAGGGAGGGGTGTGAATACTGAAGCTTTCTTT. Its translation: CASSQGRGVNTEAFF.

At least ten counts were recorded for this clonotype. V gene TRBV12-3 or TRBV12-4 combines with J gene TRBJ1-1; D ambiguous. This CDR3 contains 11 residues. Trimming pared 3 bases from V and 13 bases from J, leaving 12 bases between. CDR3 loop: CASSLAVEVFF. CDR3 sequence (DNA): TGTGCCAGCAGTTTGGCAGTTGAGGTTTTCTTT.